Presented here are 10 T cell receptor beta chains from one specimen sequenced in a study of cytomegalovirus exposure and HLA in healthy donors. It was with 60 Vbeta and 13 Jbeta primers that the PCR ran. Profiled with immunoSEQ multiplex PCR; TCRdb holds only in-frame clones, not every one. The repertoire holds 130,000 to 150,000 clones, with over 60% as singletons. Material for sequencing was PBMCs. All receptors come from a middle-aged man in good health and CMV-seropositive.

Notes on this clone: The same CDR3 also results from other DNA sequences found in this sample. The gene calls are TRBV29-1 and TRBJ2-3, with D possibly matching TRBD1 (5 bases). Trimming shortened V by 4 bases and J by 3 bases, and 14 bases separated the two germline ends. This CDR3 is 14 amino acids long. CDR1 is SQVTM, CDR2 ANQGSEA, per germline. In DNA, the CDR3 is TGCAGCGTTGTGCGGCAGGGAAGTACAGATACGCAGTATTTT. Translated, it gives CSVVRQGSTDTQYF.

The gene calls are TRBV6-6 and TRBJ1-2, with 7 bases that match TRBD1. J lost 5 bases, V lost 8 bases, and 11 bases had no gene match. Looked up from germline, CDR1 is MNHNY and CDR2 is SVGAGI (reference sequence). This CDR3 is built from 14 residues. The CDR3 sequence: CASAALGQRYGYTF. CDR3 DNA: TGTGCCAGCGCAGCCCTGGGACAGAGGTATGGCTACACCTTC.

CDR3 loop: CASSPGTGGYTF. The CDR3 DNA reads as TGTGCCAGCAGCCCGGGGACAGGGGGCTACACCTTC. This chain joins TRBV6-5 and TRBJ1-2, with 9 bases aligning to TRBD1. The CDR3 loop spans 12 amino acids. Trimming took 6 bases from V and 8 from J; bases not matched to a gene: 4. Germline V CDR1 and CDR2: MNHEY, SVGAGI.

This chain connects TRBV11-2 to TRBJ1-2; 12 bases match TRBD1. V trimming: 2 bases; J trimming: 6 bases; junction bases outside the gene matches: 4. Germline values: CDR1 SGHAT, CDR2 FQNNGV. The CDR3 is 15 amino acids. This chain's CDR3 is CASSLLGQGADGYTF. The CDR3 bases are TGTGCCAGCAGCTTATTGGGACAGGGGGCCGATGGCTACACCTTC.

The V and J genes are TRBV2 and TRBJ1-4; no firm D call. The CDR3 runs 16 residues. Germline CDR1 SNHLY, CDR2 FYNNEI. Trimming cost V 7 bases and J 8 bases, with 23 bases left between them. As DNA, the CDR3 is TGTGCCAGCAACCCACCGATCGGGTATGAGGAAGAAAAACTGTTTTTT. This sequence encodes CASNPPIGYEEEKLFF.

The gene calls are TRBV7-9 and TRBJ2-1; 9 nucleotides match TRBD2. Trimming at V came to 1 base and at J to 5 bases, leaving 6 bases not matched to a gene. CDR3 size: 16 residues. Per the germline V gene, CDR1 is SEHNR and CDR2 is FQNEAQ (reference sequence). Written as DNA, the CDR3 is TGTGCCAGCAGCTTAGTGTTAGCGGGGGAAAACAATGAGCAGTTCTTC. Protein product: CASSLVLAGENNEQFF.

The DNA of the CDR3 is TGTGCCAGCAGCTTAGGGGCAGGGGGCGCGTCTTTTGAACAGCCCCAGCATTTT. This sequence encodes CASSLGAGGASFEQPQHF. The chain is built from TRBV7-9 and TRBJ1-5; 8 bases line up with TRBD1. Germline lookup yields CDR1 SEHNR and CDR2 FQNEAQ (reference sequence). This CDR3 region has 18 residues. J lost 7 bases, V lost 1 base, and 15 bases had no gene match.

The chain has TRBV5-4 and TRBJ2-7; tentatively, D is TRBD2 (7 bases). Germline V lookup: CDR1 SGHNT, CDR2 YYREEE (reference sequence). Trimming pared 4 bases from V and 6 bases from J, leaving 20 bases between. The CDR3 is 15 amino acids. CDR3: CASSPWGGRDAEQYF. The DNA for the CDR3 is TGTGCCAGCAGCCCGTGGGGGGGCCGAGACGCCGAGCAGTACTTC.

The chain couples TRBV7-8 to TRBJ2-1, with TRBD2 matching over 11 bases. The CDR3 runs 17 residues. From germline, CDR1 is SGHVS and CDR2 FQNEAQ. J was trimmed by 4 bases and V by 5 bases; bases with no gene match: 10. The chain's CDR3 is CASSVNPGLAEYNEQFF. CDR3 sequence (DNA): TGTGCCAGCAGCGTAAACCCGGGACTAGCGGAGTACAATGAGCAGTTCTTC.

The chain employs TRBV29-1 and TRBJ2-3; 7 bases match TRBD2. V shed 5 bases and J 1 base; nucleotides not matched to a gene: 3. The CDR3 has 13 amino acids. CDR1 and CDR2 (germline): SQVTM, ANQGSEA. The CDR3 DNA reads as TGCAGCGTTAGAAGCGGGGGCACAGATACGCAGTATTTT. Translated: CSVRSGGTDTQYF.